This note documents a single T cell receptor beta chain sequence. The data belong to a study of sequential checkpoint blockade in melanoma. Study summary: Arm A got nivolumab then ipilimumab; arm B the reverse, 1:1. Maintenance nivolumab came after either treatment sequence.

Germline values: CDR1 MGHRA, CDR2 YSYEKL. This CDR3 is 16 amino acids long. Trimming shortened V by 0 bases and J by 0 bases, and 9 bases separated the two germline ends. Stated treatment: randomized to nivolumab then ipilimumab (arm A) or the reverse (arm B). No patient had prior DNA-damaging chemotherapy. Live CD3+CD8+ CD19− CD56− cells were sorted from PBMCs. The repertoire was sequenced with immunoSEQ multiplex PCR; TCRdb's copy has only in-frame clones and lacks some. The top ten hold 34% of the sample, which has roughly 18,000 clones, roughly 80% seen once. This TCR derives from a human donor with melanoma. V usage is TRBV4-1 and J usage is TRBJ2-1; TRBD1 is a possible D gene (6 bases). Sequenced here: CD8+ T cells sorted from blood (inferred from file names), sampled from a patient given nivolumab and ipilimumab in sequence. The CDR3: CASSQEVQGSYNEQFF. The CDR3 DNA reads as TGCGCCAGCAGCCAAGAAGTACAGGGCTCCTACAATGAGCAGTTCTTC.